Below, 8 T cell receptor beta chains from the same sample are listed, as sequenced in a study of cytomegalovirus exposure and HLA in healthy donors. In the PCR, 60 Vbeta and 13 Jbeta primers were used. Produced via immunoSEQ multiplex PCR; TCRdb's table is partial and in-frame only. The table records fewer than 200,000 clones, 65% to 70% of them present only once. Sequencing input: PBMCs. Source of these receptors: a woman aged 18-29 years in good health and CMV-seropositive.

This clone has a single count. Other DNA sequences from this sample encode an identical CDR3 as well. The V call is TRBV18, the J call TRBJ2-7; 7 positions match TRBD1. The CDR3 runs 14 residues. CDR1 is KGHSH, CDR2 LQKENI, per germline. V lost 3 bases, J lost 0 bases, and 2 bases stayed unmatched. The DNA for the CDR3 is TGTGCCAGCTCACCCAGGGACAGCTCCTACGAGCAGTACTTC. Translated: CASSPRDSSYEQYF.

The V call is TRBV7-9, the J call TRBJ2-2, with D perhaps TRBD2 (6 bases). Trimming left V 4 bases short and J 0 bases short, with 12 bases between. Germline V gene lookup returns CDR1 SEHNR and CDR2 FQNEAQ (reference sequence). CDR3 length equals 16 residues. CDR3 in DNA: TGTGCCAGCAGCTCCGGGGGATTCGCGAACACCGGGGAGCTGTTTTTT. Translated: CASSSGGFANTGELFF.

This clone appeared a single time. This chain joins TRBV4-3 and TRBJ1-2, with D perhaps matching TRBD1 (5 bases). The V end was cut by 3 bases, the J end by 2 bases, with 13 bases between. CDR3 size: 15 residues. CDR1 and CDR2 from the germline V gene are LGHNA and YSLEER. In nucleotides, the CDR3 is TGCGCCAGCAGCCAGCAGAGGGAGGGGAACTATGGCTACACCTTC. Amino acid sequence: CASSQQREGNYGYTF.

The gene calls are TRBV9 and TRBJ1-6; a weak D match, TRBD1 (6 bases). Trimming stripped 0 bases from V and 10 bases from J, with 14 bases between. The CDR3 is 15 amino acids. CDR1 SGDLS and CDR2 YYNGEE come from the germline V gene. In DNA form, the CDR3 reads TGTGCCAGCAGCGTAGCTACAGGGCCAGGGTCACCCCTCCACTTT. It yields the protein CASSVATGPGSPLHF.

This CDR3 is CASSRTGGFGANVLTF. The CDR3 DNA reads as TGTGCCAGCAGCCGGACAGGGGGCTTTGGGGCCAACGTCCTGACTTTC. The chain joins TRBV2 to TRBJ2-6; 11 nucleotides align to TRBD1. The CDR3 sequence is 16 residues long. Germline CDR1 is SNHLY and CDR2 is FYNNEI. The trim removed 6 bases at V and 3 bases at J, leaving 4 bases unmatched. The full variable domain, in which reference TRBV2 and TRBJ2-6 provide the parts outside the CDR3, is EPEVTQTPSHQVTQMGQEVILRCVPISNHLYFYWYRQILGQKVEFLVSFYNNEISEKSEIFDDQFSVERPDGSNFTLKIRSTKLEDSAMYFCASSRTGGFGANVLTFGAGSRLTVL.

This clone was recorded only once. The chain links TRBV4-2 to TRBJ2-7, with TRBD2 matching 7 bases. The CDR3 runs to 21 residues. Trimming cost V 4 bases and J 4 bases; bases outside gene matches: 28. Germline V CDR1 and CDR2: LGHNA, YNFKEQ. The CDR3 region has the DNA TGTGCCAGCAGCCTGAGGGTCGGGGAGGGAGTGTTAGTGGGAAACAATTACGAGCAGTACTTC. Protein: CASSLRVGEGVLVGNNYEQYF.

J is TRBJ2-7 and V is TRBV5-1, with 11 bases identical to TRBD1. This CDR3 comprises 17 residues. The germline V gene encodes CDR1 SGHRS and CDR2 YFSETQ. With V trimmed by 2 bases and J by 4 bases, 11 bases remained unmatched. This CDR3 reads CASSFTAPGQGVYEQYF. CDR3 DNA sequence: TGCGCCAGCAGCTTTACTGCCCCGGGACAGGGGGTGTACGAGCAGTACTTC.

This clone appeared a single time. The genes are TRBV7-9 and TRBJ2-5, with D possibly matching TRBD2 (7 bases). The germline V gene encodes CDR1 SEHNR and CDR2 FQNEAQ (reference sequence). The CDR3 loop spans 15 amino acids. V was shortened by 5 bases and J by 5 bases, with 18 bases between the two germline ends. The CDR3, as DNA: TGTGCCAGCAGCGGGGACTACAGGGATTGGGAGACCCAGTACTTC. Protein product: CASSGDYRDWETQYF. The variable domain in full, completed from reference TRBV7-9 and TRBJ2-5, reads DTGVSQNPRHKITKRGQNVTFRCDPISEHNRLYWYRQTLGQGPEFLTYFQNEAQLEKSRLLSDRFSAERPKGSFSTLEIQRTEQGDSAMYLCASSGDYRDWETQYFGPGTRLLVL.